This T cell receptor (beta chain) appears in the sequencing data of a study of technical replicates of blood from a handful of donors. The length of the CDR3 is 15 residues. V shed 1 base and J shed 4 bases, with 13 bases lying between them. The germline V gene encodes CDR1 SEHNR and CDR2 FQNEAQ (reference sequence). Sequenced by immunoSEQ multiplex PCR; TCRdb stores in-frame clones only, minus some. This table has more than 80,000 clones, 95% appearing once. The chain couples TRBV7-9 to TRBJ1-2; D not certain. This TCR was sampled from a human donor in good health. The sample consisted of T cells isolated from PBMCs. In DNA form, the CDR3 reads TGTGCCAGCAGCTTAGAGGTCAGCAGGCTCTATGGCTACACCTTC. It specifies CASSLEVSRLYGYTF.